The table lists the clone carrying this T cell receptor (beta chain) with a few counts. The CDR3 runs to 15 residues. V shed 6 bases and J shed 2 bases, with 18 bases lying between them. Germline values: CDR1 SQVTM, CDR2 ANQGSEA. MiXCR, run by TCRdb on the 5' RACE reads, gives a single entry per CDR3 protein. Of roughly 710,000 distinct CDR3 sequences in the sample, approximately 6% were seen once. This record comes from a study of identical twins. The origin of this receptor is a man aged 18 to 30 in good health. Sequencing input: naive T cells sorted from blood. The genes are TRBV29-1 and TRBJ2-3; TRBD2 is a possible D gene (6 bases). CDR3 coding DNA: TGCAGCGTGGCCCTGGAGGGCTCTTACACAGATACGCAGTATTTT. It is translated as CSVALEGSYTDTQYF.